One and the same sample provided the 31 T cell receptor beta chains below, sequenced in a study of T cell responses to AZD1222 COVID-19 vaccine. This table comes from immunoSEQ multiplex PCR, and its TCRdb copy is limited to in-frame clones, with some not included. This sample has around 110,000 clones, with roughly 93% found just once. Sequencing was performed on peripheral blood, taken on day 0 of AZD1222 vaccination. All receptors derive from an adult in good health.

V usage is TRBV6-2 or TRBV6-3 and J usage is TRBJ2-3; 8 positions agree with TRBD2. The CDR3 is made up of 17 amino acids. Germline V gene sequence: CDR1 MNHEY, CDR2 SVGEGT. V lost 3 bases and J lost 3; bases outside the gene matches: 11. The chain's CDR3 is CASSYNPQRERTDTQYF. The DNA of the CDR3 is TGTGCCAGCAGTTATAACCCCCAGCGGGAGAGGACAGATACGCAGTATTTT.

The rearrangement uses TRBV4-1 and TRBJ1-2; 8 bases are a match to TRBD1. The germline V gene encodes CDR1 MGHRA and CDR2 YSYEKL. The V and J ends lost 0 bases and 5 bases, in that order; junction bases with no gene match: 5. The CDR3 length is 15 residues. CDR3 sequence: CASSQDRQGAYGYTF. The CDR3 nucleotides are TGCGCCAGCAGCCAAGATCGGCAGGGGGCGTATGGCTACACCTTC.

This rearrangement joins TRBV5-1 to TRBJ1-1; D call uncertain. Trimming shortened V by 0 bases and J by 1 base, and 7 bases separated the two germline ends. Germline CDR1 SGHRS, CDR2 YFSETQ. This CDR3 region has 14 residues. The CDR3 protein is CASSLDPSNTEAFF. Here the CDR3 DNA reads TGCGCCAGCAGCTTGGATCCATCGAACACTGAAGCTTTCTTT.

V is TRBV7-9 and J is TRBJ2-1; TRBD2 agrees at 13 bases. Germline CDR1 and CDR2: SEHNR and FQNEAQ (reference sequence). The CDR3 loop spans 15 amino acids. J lost 10 bases, V lost 3 bases, and 6 bases had no gene match. CDR3 coding DNA: TGTGCCAGCAGCTTTTCCGGGACTAGCGGGAAGGAGCAGTTCTTC. This encodes CASSFSGTSGKEQFF.

This clone was picked up one time. The chain employs TRBV7-8 and TRBJ2-1; 11 bases match TRBD2. Germline V CDR1 and CDR2: SGHVS, FQNEAQ. This CDR3 has 23 amino acids. V was pared by 5 bases and J by 2 bases, with 26 bases of the junction left unmatched. CDR3 sequence: CASSPGPGFTSGGARAAYNEQFF. CDR3 coding DNA: TGTGCCAGCAGCCCCGGCCCAGGGTTTACTAGCGGGGGAGCTAGGGCCGCCTACAATGAGCAGTTCTTC.

The V and J genes are TRBV20-1 and TRBJ2-1, with D unclear. CDR1 is DFQATT, CDR2 SNEGSKA, per germline (reference sequence). The CDR3 sequence is 11 residues long. Trimming took off 3 bases at V and 9 bases at J, with 9 bases between the two ends. CDR3 sequence reads: CSASLLLEQFF. The CDR3 bases are TGCAGTGCTAGCCTCCTTCTTGAGCAGTTCTTC.

The chain carries TRBV27 and TRBJ2-1; 13 nucleotides agree with TRBD2. This CDR3 has 15 amino acids. V was pared by 6 bases and J by 7 bases, with 6 bases of the junction left unmatched. The V gene's germline CDR1 is MNHEY and CDR2 SMNVEV (reference sequence). DNA for the CDR3: TGTGCCAGCAGGGACGGGACTAGCGGGAAGAATGAGCAGTTCTTC. Encoded protein: CASRDGTSGKNEQFF.

The chain is built from TRBV29-1 and TRBJ1-2; a weak D match, TRBD1 (5 bases). CDR3 size: 13 residues. CDR1 and CDR2 (germline): SQVTM, ANQGSEA. V was clipped by 6 bases and J by 8 bases, with 19 bases between them. The CDR3 reads CSVVRDGLGGYTF. In DNA form, the CDR3 reads TGCAGCGTGGTTCGGGACGGCCTCGGAGGCTACACCTTC.

The genes are TRBV7-2 and TRBJ1-2, with D maybe TRBD1 (6 bases). This CDR3 has 15 amino acids. Germline V gene lookup returns CDR1 SGHTA and CDR2 FQGNSA. With 5 bases removed from V and 7 bases from J, the gap between germline ends came to 20 bases. CDR3 nucleotide sequence: TGTGCCAGCAGCACACAGGTGACAGGTAGTGGTGGCTACACCTTC. Protein sequence: CASSTQVTGSGGYTF. Full variable domain (missing parts from reference TRBV7-2 and TRBJ1-2): GAGVSQSPSNKVTEKGKDVELRCDPISGHTALYWYRQSLGQGLEFLIYFQGNSAPDKSGLPSDRFSAERTGGSVSTLTIQRTQQEDSAVYLCASSTQVTGSGGYTFGSGTRLTVV.

The chain couples TRBV6-2 or TRBV6-3 to TRBJ1-6, with a possible D match to TRBD1 (5 bases). Trimming left V 0 bases short and J 0 bases short, with 18 bases between. CDR3 size: 20 residues. Germline V gene lookup returns CDR1 MNHEY and CDR2 SVGEGT. The CDR3 bases are TGTGCCAGCAGTTACTCAGATGGGACTTCCCGGACCTCCTATAATTCACCCCTCCACTTT. This encodes CASSYSDGTSRTSYNSPLHF.

This chain connects TRBV30 to TRBJ1-5; D remains unclear. This CDR3 is built from 13 residues. The V gene's germline CDR1 is GTSNPN and CDR2 SVGIG (reference sequence). Trimming shortened V by 5 bases and J by 4 bases, and 12 bases separated the two germline ends. CDR3 coding DNA: TGTGCCTGGGATAGACGAGGGAATCAGCCCCAGCATTTT. It is translated as CAWDRRGNQPQHF.

This clone was recorded once. This chain connects TRBV23-1 to TRBJ1-6; TRBD1 is a possible D gene (6 bases). TRBV23-1 is given ORF status, its function remaining uncertain. This CDR3 spans 14 amino acids. Deletions cut 6 bases from V and 7 bases from J, with 13 bases between. The CDR3 DNA is TGCGCCAGCAGGACGGACAGAAAAAATTCACCCCTCCACTTT. Translated: CASRTDRKNSPLHF.

This clone has just one count. The chain has TRBV7-9 and TRBJ2-7, with TRBD2 matching over 8 bases. The CDR3 is 13 residues long. With V trimmed by 7 bases and J by 6 bases, 8 bases remained unmatched. The germline V gene has CDR1 SEHNR and CDR2 FQNEAQ (reference sequence). The CDR3 DNA sequence: TGTGCCAGCATGGTTGCCACTAGCGGCGAGCAGTACTTC. This gives the protein CASMVATSGEQYF.

CDR3 sequence: CASSLGTGAGEQYF. The CDR3, as DNA: TGCGCCAGCAGCTTGGGGACGGGAGCGGGCGAGCAGTACTTC. The rearrangement links TRBV5-1 to TRBJ2-7; tentative D call: TRBD2 (6 bases). Germline lookup yields CDR1 SGHRS and CDR2 YFSETQ. With 0 bases removed from V and 6 bases from J, the gap between germline ends came to 13 bases. This CDR3 has 14 amino acids.

The rearrangement joins TRBV19 to TRBJ2-2; 10 bases are shared with TRBD2. There are 14 residues in the CDR3. Germline loops: CDR1 LNHDA, CDR2 SQIVND (reference sequence). V dropped 6 bases and J dropped 2; count of bases not matched to a gene: 0. The CDR3 nucleotides read TGTGCCAGTAGACTAGCGGGAAACACCGGGGAGCTGTTTTTT. This translates into CASRLAGNTGELFF.

The V gene is TRBV7-2, the J gene TRBJ1-4; 7 positions agree with TRBD1. This CDR3 has 14 amino acids. CDR1 SGHTA and CDR2 FQGNSA come from the germline V gene. V lost 1 base and J lost 9; bases outside the gene matches: 5. The CDR3 DNA sequence: TGTGCCAGCAGCTTAGGCAGGGGGGGTAAAAAACTGTTTTTT. Encoded protein: CASSLGRGGKKLFF. Drawing the rest from reference TRBV7-2 and TRBJ1-4, the complete variable domain is GAGVSQSPSNKVTEKGKDVELRCDPISGHTALYWYRQSLGQGLEFLIYFQGNSAPDKSGLPSDRFSAERTGGSVSTLTIQRTQQEDSAVYLCASSLGRGGKKLFFGSGTQLSVL.

The rearrangement uses TRBV12-5 and TRBJ2-7; tentatively, D is TRBD2 (5 bases). The CDR3 is 16 amino acids. Trimming left V 2 bases short and J 0 bases short, with 14 bases between. The V gene's germline CDR1 is LGHNT and CDR2 FRNRAP. In nucleotides, the CDR3 is TGTGCTAGTGGTTTGAGACTCCCGGGGTTCTCCTACGAGCAGTACTTC. It translates to CASGLRLPGFSYEQYF.

This clone has only one observation. The chain carries TRBV27 and TRBJ2-7, with D perhaps being TRBD1 or TRBD2 (5 bases each). The germline gives CDR1 MNHEY, CDR2 SMNVEV (reference sequence). The CDR3 covers 14 residues. Trimming removed 7 bases at V and 0 bases at J, with 13 bases between. The CDR3 DNA reads as TGTGCCAGCACTGCCGGGACGCTCTCCTACGAGCAGTACTTC. Its protein is CASTAGTLSYEQYF.

The chain recombines TRBV27 with TRBJ2-7; D gene ambiguous. Germline V gene data show CDR1 as MNHEY and CDR2 as SMNVEV (reference sequence). V shed 10 bases and J shed 6 bases, with 16 bases lying between them. The CDR3 has 12 amino acids. The CDR3 protein is CATISREREQYF. CDR3 nucleotides: TGTGCCACCATCTCCCGAGAGCGCGAGCAGTACTTC.

The rearrangement links TRBV5-4 to TRBJ1-1, with TRBD1 matching 8 bases. After removal of 3 bases from V and 6 bases from J, the junction contained 13 bases not matched to a gene. The CDR3 runs 16 residues. Per the germline V gene, CDR1 is SGHNT and CDR2 is YYREEE (reference sequence). This CDR3 is CASSSKRQGMGAEAFF. Here the CDR3 DNA reads TGTGCCAGCAGCTCAAAACGACAGGGGATGGGGGCTGAAGCTTTCTTT.

This clone has only one observation. The chain has TRBV28 and TRBJ2-7, with TRBD1 identical over 7 bases. This CDR3 is 15 amino acids long. Germline-derived CDR1 and CDR2 are MDHEN and SYDVKM. Trimming cost V 3 bases and J 2 bases; bases outside gene matches: 7. This CDR3 reads CASSLPGTVTYEQYF. DNA for the CDR3: TGTGCCAGCAGTTTGCCTGGGACAGTAACCTACGAGCAGTACTTC.

The chain joins TRBV11-3 to TRBJ1-1; D might be TRBD1 (6 bases). Trimming cost V 4 bases and J 1 base, with 10 bases left between them. The CDR3 length is 14 residues. CDR1 is SGHNT, CDR2 YENEEA, per germline. CDR3 sequence reads: CASSSQGTNTEAFF. Here the CDR3 DNA reads TGTGCCAGCAGCTCCCAGGGGACGAACACTGAAGCTTTCTTT. The variable domain in full, with the rest retrieved from reference TRBV11-3 and TRBJ1-1, is EAGVVQSPRYKIIEKKQPVAFWCNPISGHNTLYWYLQNLGQGPELLIRYENEEAVDDSQLPKDRFSAERLKGVDSTLKIQPAELGDSAVYLCASSSQGTNTEAFFGQGTRLTVV.

The chain couples TRBV30 to TRBJ2-2; TRBD2 matches 8 bases. Germline V CDR1 and CDR2: GTSNPN, SVGIG (reference sequence). V lost 3 bases, J lost 0 bases, and 6 bases stayed unmatched. The CDR3 is 16 residues long. The CDR3 nucleotides are TGTGCCTGGAGCCGGCTAGCGGGTACGAACACCGGGGAGCTGTTTTTT. Residues: CAWSRLAGTNTGELFF. Looking up the rest from reference TRBV30 and TRBJ2-2 gives the full variable domain: SQTIHQWPATLVQPVGSPLSLECTVEGTSNPNLYWYRQAAGRGLQLLFYSVGIGQISSEVPQNLSASRPQDRQFILSSKKLLLSDSGFYLCAWSRLAGTNTGELFFGEGSRLTVL.

This clone appeared a single time. This sequence joins TRBV30 and TRBJ1-2, with 9 nucleotides matching TRBD1. Germline trimming cut 0 bases from V and 8 bases from J; bases unmatched to any gene: 4. Germline V gene data show CDR1 as GTSNPN and CDR2 as SVGIG (reference sequence). The CDR3 has 13 amino acids. CDR3 sequence (DNA): TGTGCCTGGAGTGTTTGGACAGGGGAGGGCTACACCTTC. This translates into CAWSVWTGEGYTF. Supplemented by reference TRBV30 and TRBJ1-2, the full variable domain reads SQTIHQWPATLVQPVGSPLSLECTVEGTSNPNLYWYRQAAGRGLQLLFYSVGIGQISSEVPQNLSASRPQDRQFILSSKKLLLSDSGFYLCAWSVWTGEGYTFGSGTRLTVV.

The rearrangement links TRBV3-1 (or the pseudogene TRBV3-2) to TRBJ2-1; 7 bases agree with TRBD2. The CDR3 runs to 16 residues. Trimming took 0 bases from V and 7 from J; bases not matched to a gene: 9. In germline, CDR1 is LGHDT, CDR2 YNNKEL (reference sequence). CDR3 region: CASSQDGGREKNEQFF. CDR3 nucleotides: TGTGCCAGCAGCCAAGACGGGGGGAGGGAGAAAAATGAGCAGTTCTTC.

The chain employs TRBV27 and TRBJ1-2; no firm D call. Trimming took off 5 bases at V and 4 bases at J, with 14 bases between the two ends. Per germline, CDR1 MNHEY and CDR2 SMNVEV (reference sequence). The CDR3 contains 14 residues. DNA for the CDR3: TGTGCCAGCAGTCTGGCCACTAGTGGCTATGGCTACACCTTC. As protein: CASSLATSGYGYTF.

This clone was detected a few times. The J gene is TRBJ1-3, the V gene TRBV2, with D possibly being TRBD1 (5 bases). V lost 11 bases and J 6 bases, leaving 14 bases between the germline ends. Germline CDR1 reads SNHLY; CDR2 reads FYNNEI. The CDR3 spans 12 residues. The CDR3 DNA follows: TGTGCCCAAACGGACATTCTAAACACCATATATTTT. As protein: CAQTDILNTIYF.

This clone was detected only once. This rearrangement joins TRBV6-6 to TRBJ2-7; TRBD2 agrees at 11 bases. The CDR3 is 16 amino acids. The junction had 12 bases not matched to a gene; V was cut back by 5 bases and J by 6 bases. Germline V gene data show CDR1 as MNHNY and CDR2 as SVGAGI (reference sequence). Here the CDR3 DNA reads TGTGCCAGCAGTCAACTCTCCACTAGCGGGAGTTCCGAGCAGTACTTC. Its protein product is CASSQLSTSGSSEQYF.

The J gene is TRBJ2-2, the V gene TRBV27, with unresolved D. Germline values: CDR1 MNHEY, CDR2 SMNVEV (reference sequence). V lost 3 bases and J 5 bases, leaving 10 bases between the germline ends. This CDR3 spans 14 amino acids. CDR3 sequence reads: CASSFIGETGELFF. CDR3 nucleotide sequence: TGTGCCAGCAGTTTCATAGGCGAGACCGGGGAGCTGTTTTTT.

V gene TRBV5-1 combines with J gene TRBJ2-7; 10 positions agree with TRBD1. V was clipped by 0 bases and J by 4 bases; unmatched bases: 10. CDR3 size: 17 residues. Germline CDR1 is SGHRS and CDR2 is YFSETQ. The CDR3 is CASSLGNRDRGLYEQYF. The CDR3 nucleotides are TGCGCCAGCAGCTTGGGGAACCGGGACAGGGGTCTTTACGAGCAGTACTTC.

The chain employs TRBV29-1 and TRBJ1-1; D is ambiguous. The CDR3 runs to 13 residues. Per germline, CDR1 SQVTM and CDR2 ANQGSEA. V lost 0 bases and J lost 0, with 5 bases in between. CDR3 DNA sequence: TGCAGCGTTGAAGACAGACTGAACACTGAAGCTTTCTTT. Protein sequence: CSVEDRLNTEAFF.